This entry features one TCR beta chain sequence. What it binds is unknown. This record belongs to a study of early T cells in non-severe SARS-CoV-2 infection. Study-level background: Sequencing was performed on bulk RNA from unsorted whole blood, leaving chains unpaired.

There are 14 residues in the CDR3. V trimming: 10 bases; J trimming: 1 base; junction bases outside the gene matches: 6. CDR1 is KGHDR and CDR2 is SFDVKD in the germline V gene. TCRdb passed the 5' RACE reads through MiXCR, listing each CDR3 protein once. The table shows 30,000 or so distinct CDR3 sequences, with roughly 5.2% occurring only once. Study-wide results and caveats: Lookups in VDJdb leaned toward anti-spike CD8 responses and missed private and CD4 specificities.

The V and J genes are TRBV24-1 and TRBJ2-3, with 8 bases matching TRBD1. This TCR was sampled from an adult who was a healthcare worker with PCR-confirmed SARS-CoV-2 infection or an uninfected control (not recorded which). Sequencing was done on a sample of whole blood. The CDR3 DNA reads TGTGCCACTGACACGGGACAGGGCACAGATACGCAGTATTTT. Amino acid sequence: CATDTGQGTDTQYF.